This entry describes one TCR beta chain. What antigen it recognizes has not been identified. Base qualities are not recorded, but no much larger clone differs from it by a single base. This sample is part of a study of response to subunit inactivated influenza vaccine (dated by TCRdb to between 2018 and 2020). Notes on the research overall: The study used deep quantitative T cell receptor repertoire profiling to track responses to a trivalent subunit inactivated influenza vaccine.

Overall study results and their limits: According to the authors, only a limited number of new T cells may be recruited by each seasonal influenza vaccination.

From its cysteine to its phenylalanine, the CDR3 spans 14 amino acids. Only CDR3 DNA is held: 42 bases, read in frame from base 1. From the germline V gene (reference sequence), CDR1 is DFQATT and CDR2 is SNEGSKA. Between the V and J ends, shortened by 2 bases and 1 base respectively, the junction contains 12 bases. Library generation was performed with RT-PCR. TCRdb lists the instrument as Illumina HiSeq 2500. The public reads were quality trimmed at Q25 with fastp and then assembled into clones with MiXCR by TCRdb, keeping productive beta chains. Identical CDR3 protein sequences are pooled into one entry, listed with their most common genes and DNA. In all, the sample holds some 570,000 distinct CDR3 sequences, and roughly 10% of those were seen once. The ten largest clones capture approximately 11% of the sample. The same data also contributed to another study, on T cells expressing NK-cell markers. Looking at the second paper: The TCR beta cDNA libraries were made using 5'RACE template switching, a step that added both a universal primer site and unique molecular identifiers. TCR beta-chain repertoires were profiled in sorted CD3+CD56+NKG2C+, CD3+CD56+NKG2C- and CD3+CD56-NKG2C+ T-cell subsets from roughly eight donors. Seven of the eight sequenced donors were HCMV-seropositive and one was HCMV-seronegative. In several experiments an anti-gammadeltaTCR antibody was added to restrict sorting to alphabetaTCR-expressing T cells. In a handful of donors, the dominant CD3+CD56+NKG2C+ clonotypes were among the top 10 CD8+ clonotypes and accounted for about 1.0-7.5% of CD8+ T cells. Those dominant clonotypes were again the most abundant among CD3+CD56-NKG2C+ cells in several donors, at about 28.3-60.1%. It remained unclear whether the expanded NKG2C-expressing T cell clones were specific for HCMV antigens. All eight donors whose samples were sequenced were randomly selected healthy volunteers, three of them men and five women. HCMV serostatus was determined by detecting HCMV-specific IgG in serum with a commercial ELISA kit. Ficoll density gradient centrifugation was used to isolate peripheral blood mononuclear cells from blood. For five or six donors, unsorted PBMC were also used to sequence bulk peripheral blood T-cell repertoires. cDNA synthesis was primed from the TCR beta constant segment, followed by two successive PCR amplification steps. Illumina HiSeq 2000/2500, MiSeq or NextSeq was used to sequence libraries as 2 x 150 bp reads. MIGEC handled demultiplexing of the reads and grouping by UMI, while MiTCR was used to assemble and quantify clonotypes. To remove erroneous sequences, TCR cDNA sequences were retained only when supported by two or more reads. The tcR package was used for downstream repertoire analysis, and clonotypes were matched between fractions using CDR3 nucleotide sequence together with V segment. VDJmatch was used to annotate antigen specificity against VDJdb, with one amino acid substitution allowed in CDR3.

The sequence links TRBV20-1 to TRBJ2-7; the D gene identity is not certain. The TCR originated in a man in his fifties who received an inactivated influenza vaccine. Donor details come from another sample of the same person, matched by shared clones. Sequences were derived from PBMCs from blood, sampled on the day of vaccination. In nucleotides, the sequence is TGCAGTGCTAGATGGTCATGGGTATCCTACGAGCAGTACTTC. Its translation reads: CSARWSWVSYEQYF.